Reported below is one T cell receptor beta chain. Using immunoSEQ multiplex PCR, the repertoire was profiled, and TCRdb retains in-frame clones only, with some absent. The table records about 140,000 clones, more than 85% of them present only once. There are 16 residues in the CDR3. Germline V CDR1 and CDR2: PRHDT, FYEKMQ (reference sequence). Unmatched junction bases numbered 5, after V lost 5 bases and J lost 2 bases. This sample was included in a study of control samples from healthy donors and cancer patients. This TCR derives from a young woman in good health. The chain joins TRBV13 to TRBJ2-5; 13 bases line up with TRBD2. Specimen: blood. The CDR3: CASSKRTSGSQETQYF. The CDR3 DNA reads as TGTGCCAGCAGCAAACGGACTAGCGGGAGTCAAGAGACCCAGTACTTC.